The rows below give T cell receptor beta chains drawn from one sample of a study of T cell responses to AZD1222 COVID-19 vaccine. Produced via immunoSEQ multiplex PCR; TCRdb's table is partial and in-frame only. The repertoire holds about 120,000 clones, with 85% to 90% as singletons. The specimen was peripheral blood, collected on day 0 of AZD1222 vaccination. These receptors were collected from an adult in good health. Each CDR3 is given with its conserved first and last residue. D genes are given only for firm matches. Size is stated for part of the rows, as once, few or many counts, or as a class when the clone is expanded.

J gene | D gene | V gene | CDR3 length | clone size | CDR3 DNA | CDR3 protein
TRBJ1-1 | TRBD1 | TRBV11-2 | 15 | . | TGTGCCAGCAGCCTGACCGGGACAGGGAACACTGAAGCTTTCTTT | CASSLTGTGNTEAFF
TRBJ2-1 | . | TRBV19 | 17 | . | TGTGCCAGTAGTATACGAGGTGGGGGGGCCTCCTACAATGAGCAGTTCTTC | CASSIRGGGASYNEQFF
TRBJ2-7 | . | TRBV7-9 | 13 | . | TGTGCCAGCAGCTTGGCCTCAACCGGCGAGCAGTACTTC | CASSLASTGEQYF
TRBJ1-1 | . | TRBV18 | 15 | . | TGTGCCAGCTCACCGTTTATGGACAGGAACACTGAAGCTTTCTTT | CASSPFMDRNTEAFF
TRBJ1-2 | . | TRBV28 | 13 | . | TGTGCCAGCCACCAGGGCTATGGCTATGGCTACACCTTC | CASHQGYGYGYTF
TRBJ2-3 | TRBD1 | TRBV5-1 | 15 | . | TGCGCCAGCAGCTTGGCGGTGACAGGGTTAGATACGCAGTATTTT | CASSLAVTGLDTQYF
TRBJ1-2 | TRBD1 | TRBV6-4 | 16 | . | TGTGCCAGCAGGCCATACGGGACAGGGGCTTCCTATGGCTACACCTTC | CASRPYGTGASYGYTF
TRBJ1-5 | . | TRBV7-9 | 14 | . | TGTGCCAGCAGCTTAGGTCAGTCCAATCAGCCCCAGCATTTT | CASSLGQSNQPQHF
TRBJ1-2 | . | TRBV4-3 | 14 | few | TGCGCCAGCAGCCAAGACCGGCAATTGAATGGCTACACCTTC | CASSQDRQLNGYTF
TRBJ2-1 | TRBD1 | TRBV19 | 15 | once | TGTGCCAGTAGTATAAGTCAGGGGGCCTACAATGAGCAGTTCTTC | CASSISQGAYNEQFF
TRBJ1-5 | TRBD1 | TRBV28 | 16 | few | TGTGCCAGCAGTCGAGGCGACAGGGGGGGCAATCAGCCCCAGCATTTT | CASSRGDRGGNQPQHF
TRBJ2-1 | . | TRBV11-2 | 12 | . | TGTGCCAGCAGCAAACGTCGTAATGAGCAGTTCTTC | CASSKRRNEQFF
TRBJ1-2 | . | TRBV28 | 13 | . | TGTGCCAGCAACACCGGGACACACTATGGCTACACCTTC | CASNTGTHYGYTF
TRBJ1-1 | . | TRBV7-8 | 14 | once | TGTGCCAGCAGTTTCAGGGTCATTGGCACTGAAGCTTTCTTT | CASSFRVIGTEAFF
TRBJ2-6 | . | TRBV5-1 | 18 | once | TGCGCCAGCAGCTTGCGGGGAAGGGAAGGGTCTGGGGCCAACGTCCTGACTTTC | CASSLRGREGSGANVLTF
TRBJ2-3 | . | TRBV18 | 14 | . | TGTGCCAGCTCACCACCGGCCGGCACAGATACGCAGTATTTT | CASSPPAGTDTQYF
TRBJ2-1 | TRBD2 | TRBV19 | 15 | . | TGTGCCAGTAGTCGTGTGGCTAGCGGGGTAAGGGAGCAGTTCTTC | CASSRVASGVREQFF
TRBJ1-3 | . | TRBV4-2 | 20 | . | TGTGCCAGCAGCCAAGAGGGCCCCCGTGGTCGGGTCCTCTCTGGAAACACCATATATTTT | CASSQEGPRGRVLSGNTIYF
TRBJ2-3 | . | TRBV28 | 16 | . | TGTGCCAGCAGTCCCTGGGGACTCGGCTCCTCAGATACGCAGTATTTT | CASSPWGLGSSDTQYF
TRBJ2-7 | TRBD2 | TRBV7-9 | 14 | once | TGTGCCAGCAGCACACGGACTAGCGGGTACGAGCAGTACTTC | CASSTRTSGYEQYF
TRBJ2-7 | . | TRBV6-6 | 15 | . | TGTGCCAGCAGTTACTCGAGGGCAGGGGCCAAGGAGCAGTACTTC | CASSYSRAGAKEQYF
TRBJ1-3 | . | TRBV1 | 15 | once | TGCACCAGCGCAGCCCAAGGGCTCTCTGGAAACACCATATATTTT | CTSAAQGLSGNTIYF
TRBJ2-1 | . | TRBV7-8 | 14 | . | TGTGCCAGCAGCCGAGTGAGGGGACGGAGTGAGCAGTTCTTC | CASSRVRGRSEQFF
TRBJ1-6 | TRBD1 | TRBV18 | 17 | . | TGTGCCAGCTCACCCCTACCCAGGACAGGGGACAATTCACCCCTCCACTTT | CASSPLPRTGDNSPLHF
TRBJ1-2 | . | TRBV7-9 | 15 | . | TGTGCCAGCAGCTTATTTACGGCTGGCTGGTATGGCTACACCTTC | CASSLFTAGWYGYTF
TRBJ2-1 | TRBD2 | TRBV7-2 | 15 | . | TGTGCCAGCAGCTTAGCGATAAGCGGGGGAAGGGAGCAGTTCTTC | CASSLAISGGREQFF
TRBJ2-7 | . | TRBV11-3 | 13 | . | TGTGCCAGCAGCCCCCCCGACAGATACGAGCAGTACTTC | CASSPPDRYEQYF
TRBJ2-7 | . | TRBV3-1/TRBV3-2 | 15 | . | TGTGCCAGCAGCGGACGTAAGGGCGGATCCTACGAGCAGTACTTC | CASSGRKGGSYEQYF
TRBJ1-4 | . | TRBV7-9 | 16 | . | TGTGCCAGCAGCTCTCAAGCGTCAGCAACTAATGAAAAACTGTTTTTT | CASSSQASATNEKLFF
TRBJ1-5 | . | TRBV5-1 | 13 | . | TGCGCCAGCAGCTTGGCCTGGGATCAGCCCCAGCATTTT | CASSLAWDQPQHF
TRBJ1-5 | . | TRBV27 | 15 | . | TGTGCCAGCAGTTTAGGAGGACTGAGCAATCAGCCCCAGCATTTT | CASSLGGLSNQPQHF
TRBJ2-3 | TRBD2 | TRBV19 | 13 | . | TGTGCCAGCCGAATAGCGGGGGCAGATACGCAGTATTTT | CASRIAGADTQYF
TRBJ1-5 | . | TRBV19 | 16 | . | TGTGCCAGTAGTATAGACAGCCTGGCAGGCAATCAGCCCCAGCATTTT | CASSIDSLAGNQPQHF
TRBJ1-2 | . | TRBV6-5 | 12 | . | TGTGCCAGCAGAGGGGGGCCGGCTGGCTACACCTTC | CASRGGPAGYTF
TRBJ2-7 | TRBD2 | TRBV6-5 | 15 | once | TGTGCCAGCAGGAGCTTTCCTAGCGGGAGCTACGAGCAGTACTTC | CASRSFPSGSYEQYF
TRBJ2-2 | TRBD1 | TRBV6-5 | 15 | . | TGTGCCAGCAGTTCCGGACAGGGGAGGACCGGGGAGCTGTTTTTT | CASSSGQGRTGELFF
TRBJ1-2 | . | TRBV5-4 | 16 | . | TGTGCCAGCAGCTTATCTTCCGGGGAATCTAACTATGGCTACACCTTC | CASSLSSGESNYGYTF
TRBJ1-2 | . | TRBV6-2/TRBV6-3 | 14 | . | TGTGCCAGCAGTCCCCCCTCTGACTCCTATGGCTACACCTTC | CASSPPSDSYGYTF
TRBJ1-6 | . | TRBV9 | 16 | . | TGTGCCAGCAGCGTAGACCCGGACAATCCCCCAACACCCCTCCACTTT | CASSVDPDNPPTPLHF
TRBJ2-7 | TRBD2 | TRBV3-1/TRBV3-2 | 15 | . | TGTGCCAGCAGCCCATGGGCCGGGACTAGTGGGGAGCAGTACTTC | CASSPWAGTSGEQYF
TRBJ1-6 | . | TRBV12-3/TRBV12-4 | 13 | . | TGTGCCAGCAGCGGGACACAGGATTCACCCCTCCACTTT | CASSGTQDSPLHF
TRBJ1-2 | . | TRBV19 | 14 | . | TGTGCCAGTAGTACGTCGTGGACACTGGACGGCTACACCTTC | CASSTSWTLDGYTF
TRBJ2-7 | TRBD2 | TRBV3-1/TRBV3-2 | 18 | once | TGTGCCAGCAGCCGACTTCGGCTAGCGGGAGGTCTTACCCACGAGCAGTACTTC | CASSRLRLAGGLTHEQYF
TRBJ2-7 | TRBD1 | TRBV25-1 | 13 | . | TGTGCCAGCAGTGCGGACAGGGTTCACGAGCAGTACTTC | CASSADRVHEQYF
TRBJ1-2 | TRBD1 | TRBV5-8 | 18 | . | TGTGCCAGCAGCTCGGCACCGACCGGGACAGGGGGTGACTATGGCTACACCTTC | CASSSAPTGTGGDYGYTF
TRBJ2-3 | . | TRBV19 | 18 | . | TGTGCCAGTAGTATAGGGCTTCGGCAGGGTGAGGACACAGATACGCAGTATTTT | CASSIGLRQGEDTDTQYF
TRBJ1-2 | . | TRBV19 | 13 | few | TGTGCCAGTAGAACTCAGGGTAACTATGGCTACACCTTC | CASRTQGNYGYTF
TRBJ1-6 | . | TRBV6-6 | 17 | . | TGTGCCAGCAGTCTAGAGGCCCCTCGGACAGCTAATTCACCCCTCCACTTT | CASSLEAPRTANSPLHF
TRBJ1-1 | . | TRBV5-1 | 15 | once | TGCGCCAGCAGCCCCGCCGGGGGAGGTGACACTGAAGCTTTCTTT | CASSPAGGGDTEAFF
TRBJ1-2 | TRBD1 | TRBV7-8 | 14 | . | TGTGCCAGCAGCTTGGGACAGCCCACCTATGGCTACACCTTC | CASSLGQPTYGYTF